This TCR beta chain was found in a study of Tregs in tolerant kidney transplant recipients (dated by TCRdb to 2018 to 2020). Broadly, across the study: The study applied TCRbeta sequencing to find donor-specific regulatory T cells before combined kidney and bone marrow transplantation and then followed those same cells after transplant. TCRbeta repertoire sequencing was used in a few healthy controls to compare several methods for expanding Tregs specific for an allogeneic donor.

Genomic DNA was extracted from sorted cells with the QIAGEN DNeasy Blood and Tissue Kit for TCRbeta CDR3 sequencing. High-throughput TCRbeta CDR3 sequencing was carried out commercially through immunoSEQ, with PCR amplification with bias correction and internal controls included. In the original analysis: A unique productive TCRbeta sequence was defined by the CDR3 nucleotide sequence when primers matched, and otherwise by the CDR3 amino acid sequence together with the Vbeta and Jbeta genes. To correct sorting error, sequences shared between sorted populations at a frequency ratio of 2:1 or less were removed; the rest were assigned to the higher population. A sequence counted as donor-reactive if, in CFSE-low cells, the sequence had a frequency of at least 0.01% and was expanded at least 5-fold compared with unstimulated cells. Jensen-Shannon divergence, calculated on the top 100 TCRbeta sequences ranked by frequency, was used to quantify repertoire divergence. When a sample had multiple sequencing runs, each run was corrected for sorting error separately and the runs were then pooled. In TCRdb, the immuneACCESS table is reduced to in-frame sequences with V and J assigned. These tables do not hold every clone; where another copy was compared, an unresolved V gene accounts for under half, and the others remain unexplained. The D gene and trimming were derived from the DNA, and the V and J assignments and clone size from that table. For this sample the table gives under 100,000 clones, of which around nine tenths were detected only once. The top ten hold around 4.5% of the sample.

Here is what the overall study found, with its caveats: Biological reproducibility was not directly assessed, although technical replication error appeared to be minimal. Expanding Tregs with activated donor B cells appeared to identify the most biologically relevant and donor-specific TCRbeta repertoire. The study was constrained by small patient numbers, and validation of the findings is required in larger populations and under other immunosuppression protocols.

This clone came up a few times. Its recognized antigen is unknown. Qualities for individual bases were not recorded, and no much larger clone is one base off. The cysteine opens and the phenylalanine closes a CDR3 of 12 amino acids. The DNA shown is the 36-base CDR3, in frame from base 1. CDR1 and CDR2, per the germline V gene (reference sequence), are MNHEY and SMNVEV. V drops 6 bases and J drops 4 bases, leaving 9 bases in between. Unstimulated Tregs (CD4+CD25+CD127-), CD4+ non-Tregs (CD4+CD25-), CD4 and CD8 cells were FACS-sorted from thawed PBMCs. Healthy control blood was obtained either as purchased buffy coats or from healthy volunteers. Healthy control blood was processed to PBMCs with a Ficoll density gradient and then cryopreserved, whereas patient PBMCs were collected both before and after transplant.

The receptor was derived from a human donor in good health. The sequenced material came from CD8+ T cells from blood. The chain is encoded by TRBV27 joined to TRBJ1-1; the D gene is perhaps TRBD1, on 6 matching bases. The sequenced DNA: TGTGCCAGCAGAACAGGGTTCACTGAAGCTTTCTTT. This translates into CASRTGFTEAFF.